The present T cell receptor (beta chain) was sequenced within a study of blood T cell repertoires in COVID-19. Study in general: Italy, Spain and the United States were the sources of the convalescent and acute COVID-19 samples.

This clone was seen only once. V was cut by 1 base and J by 1 base, with 7 bases left in between. Germline values: CDR1 SGHAT, CDR2 FQDESV (reference sequence). This CDR3 has 14 amino acids. Original processing notes: Using reference gene primer amplification, nucleated cell counts were estimated. The method was immunoSEQ multiplex PCR; TCRdb's version includes in-frame clones alone and lacks a portion of them. V and J calls and clone size are given by that table; D and trimming were obtained from the DNA. The top ten clones hold 3.2% of a sample with about 130,000 clones, 85% to 90% of them seen once.

This clonotype was sampled from a woman of 80 years or more with COVID-19, enrolled during active disease. Sequenced input: peripheral blood. This rearrangement joins TRBV11-1 to TRBJ2-5; no reliable D call. The DNA for the CDR3 is TGTGCCAGCAGCTTAGACACTACCCAAGAGACCCAGTACTTC. Residues: CASSLDTTQETQYF.